This T cell receptor beta chain was identified during a study of identical twins. One entry per CDR3 protein, called by TCRdb with MiXCR from the 5' RACE reads. This repertoire shows about 220,000 distinct CDR3 sequences, 6.5% to 9% found once; its top ten account for over 5%. Findings and limits, study-wide: Twins shared beta out-of-frame sequences in excess, but this excess was weaker. Reduced insertions were recorded for abundant cord blood beta clonotypes, with no such pattern in memory repertoires. It was out-of-frame TCR alpha sharing in monozygotic twins that models underestimated. Analyses of zero insertions could be partly confounded by invariant MAIT and iNKT cells.

This CDR3 contains 16 residues. The germline V gene encodes CDR1 SGHRS and CDR2 YFSETQ. The junction had 5 bases not matched to a gene; V was cut back by 5 bases and J by 0 bases. This clonotype has a handful of counts. Its target is unknown. The sample was also reused in another study, on yellow fever vaccine responses in identical twins.

The chain is built from TRBV5-1 and TRBJ2-3, with 11 nucleotides matching TRBD2. This sequence was found in a woman under 30 in good health. Sequenced input: CD8+ T cells sorted from blood. The CDR3 spells CASRMRLAGSTDTQYF. DNA of the CDR3: TGCGCCAGCAGGATGAGACTAGCGGGAAGCACAGATACGCAGTATTTT.